This T cell receptor (beta chain) stems from a study of beta chain features in type 1 diabetes. Study-wide context: The number of sorted cells examined across all samples was roughly 100,000,000. Study-wide results and limits: Among type 1 diabetes patients, VDJ junctions had fewer insertions and more deletions. All four CD4+ subsets from Type 1 diabetes patients carried moderately but significantly shorter TCRB CDR3s.

Germline-derived CDR1 and CDR2 are SNHLY and FYNNEI. The CDR3 covers 12 residues. Trimming cost V 5 bases and J 5 bases, with 8 bases left between them. As for this clone: As yet, its antigen is unknown.

Expressed TCRB transcripts were sequenced because the entire RNA isolate underwent reverse transcription. Some 3.6 million reads was the average for naive, central memory and regulatory T cell samples. Repertoires were generated with immunoSEQ multiplex PCR, while TCRdb's copy carries only in-frame clones and drops some. The sample holds roughly 150,000 clones, 9% seen once. Sequencing was performed on central memory CD4+ T cells from blood. J is TRBJ2-3 and V is TRBV2; D ambiguous. The sequence was obtained from a woman between 25 and 40 years old with type 1 diabetes. The CDR3, as DNA: TGTGCCAGCAGTTTAGGAGTAGATACGCAGTATTTT. Amino acids: CASSLGVDTQYF.